The rows below give T cell receptor beta chains drawn from one sample of a study of cytomegalovirus exposure and HLA in healthy donors. The repertoire was sequenced with immunoSEQ multiplex PCR; TCRdb's copy has only in-frame clones and lacks some. The sample holds under 95,000 clones, around 81% seen once. Material for sequencing was PBMCs. The receptors stem from a male donor in good health and CMV-seronegative. CDR3s include the opening cysteine and the closing phenylalanine or tryptophan. D genes are given only for firm matches. Expanded clones are given a class, and other clones once, few, many or no size at all.

TGTGCCAGCAGCTTAACCGGGAGGGGTAACGAGCAGTTCTTC	CASSLTGRGNEQFF	TRBV7-3	TRBJ2-1	-	TRBD2
TGCGCCAGCAGCTTTAGACAGCTTAATGAGCAGTTCTTC	CASSFRQLNEQFF	TRBV5-1	TRBJ2-1	-	-
TGTGCCACCCAAAAGGCCTCAGGGGGCGGTTTGAACTATGGCTACACCTTC	CATQKASGGGLNYGYTF	TRBV7-9	TRBJ1-2	-	TRBD1
TGTGCCAGCAGTTTAGCTCCCGGACAGGGGGGAGTTGGGTATGGCTACACCTTC	CASSLAPGQGGVGYGYTF	TRBV28	TRBJ1-2	-	TRBD1
TGTGCCAGCAGCTTAGAGCGGGTTTGGGGACAGGGGAGAGCTGGGGCCAACGTCCTGACTTTC	CASSLERVWGQGRAGANVLTF	TRBV7-8	TRBJ2-6	-	TRBD1
TGCGCCAGCAGCCAAGATCGCGGGGCCGGGGAGCTGTTTTTT	CASSQDRGAGELFF	TRBV4-1	TRBJ2-2	-	-
TGTGCCAGTAGTATCCCGGGACAGGGGGCGAAAGATACGCAGTATTTT	CASSIPGQGAKDTQYF	TRBV19	TRBJ2-3	-	TRBD1
TGTGCCAGCAGCTTATGGGAGGGAAGCTCTGGAAACACCATATATTTT	CASSLWEGSSGNTIYF	TRBV7-9	TRBJ1-3	-	-
TGTGCCAGCAGCTTTAACCGGGACAGGGCAAGCACCGGGGAGCTGTTTTTT	CASSFNRDRASTGELFF	TRBV7-9	TRBJ2-2	few	TRBD1
TGTGCCAGCAGCCCGGACAGGGTCTATGGCTACACCTTC	CASSPDRVYGYTF	TRBV11-2	TRBJ1-2	-	TRBD1
TGTGCCATCAGTGAGTCGGTGACAGGGTACGAGCAGTACTTC	CAISESVTGYEQYF	TRBV10-3	TRBJ2-7	once	TRBD1
TGTGCCATCAGTGAGTCGAGGACAGGGTCCGGCAATCAGCCCCAGCATTTT	CAISESRTGSGNQPQHF	TRBV10-3	TRBJ1-5	few	TRBD1
TGTGCCAGCAGTTACTCTAGGACAGATTATGAAAAACTGTTTTTT	CASSYSRTDYEKLFF	TRBV6-5	TRBJ1-4	-	-
TGTGCCAGCAGCTTGGTAGGGGACAGGGTTAACTATGGCTACACCTTC	CASSLVGDRVNYGYTF	TRBV5-6	TRBJ1-2	-	TRBD1
TGTGCCAGCAGCCAGCCACCCGAAGATTACAGGGGAAATAATGAAAAACTGTTTTTT	CASSQPPEDYRGNNEKLFF	TRBV4-2	TRBJ1-4	-	TRBD1
TGCGCCAGCAGCCTTGGCCCCACCGGGACTAACAATGAGCAGTTCTTC	CASSLGPTGTNNEQFF	TRBV5-1	TRBJ2-1	-	TRBD2
TGCGCCAGCAGTGAACAGGCTGGGGCCAACGTCCTGACTTTC	CASSEQAGANVLTF	TRBV10-2	TRBJ2-6	-	-
TGTTCCAGCAGCCCGATTCAGGAGGACAGGGACTATTTATATGGCTACACCTTC	CSSSPIQEDRDYLYGYTF	TRBV7-9	TRBJ1-2	-	TRBD1
TGTGCCTGGAGTCGGACAGGGGGATCGAATTCACCCCTCCACTTT	CAWSRTGGSNSPLHF	TRBV30	TRBJ1-6	-	TRBD1
TGTGCCAGTAGTATGCCCACGGCAGGGGATAACACTGAAGCTTTCTTT	CASSMPTAGDNTEAFF	TRBV19	TRBJ1-1	-	-
TGTGCCAGCAGCGTAGAAGGGACAGGGATAAGTGTGCAGTACTTC	CASSVEGTGISVQYF	TRBV9	TRBJ2-7	-	TRBD1
TGTGCCAGCAGGGACCTGGGAGGGTATAGGAACACCATATATTTT	CASRDLGGYRNTIYF	TRBV6-1	TRBJ1-3	-	-
TGTGCCAGAAGCACCCCGGACAGGGATCGTCACGAGCAGTACTTC	CARSTPDRDRHEQYF	TRBV5-3	TRBJ2-7	-	TRBD1
TGTGCCAGCAGCCTAGACAGGGCAGAGTACAATGAGCAGTTCTTC	CASSLDRAEYNEQFF	TRBV7-7	TRBJ2-1	-	TRBD1